These 11 T cell receptor beta chains were all obtained from the same sample, sequenced in a study of PD-L1 blockade in urothelial cancer. Assay: immunoSEQ multiplex PCR; the TCRdb copy retains only in-frame clones and omits some. The table records tens of thousands of clones, about 89% of them present only once. The sequences come from PBMCs, collected around atezolizumab (anti-PD-L1) treatment. The receptor set was obtained from a man aged 50-60 years with urothelial cancer.

This clone showed up just a few times. This rearrangement joins TRBV9 to TRBJ2-7; the match to TRBD2 covers 7 bases. Germline CDR1 is SGDLS and CDR2 is YYNGEE. The trim removed 0 bases at V and 5 bases at J, leaving 11 bases unmatched. The CDR3 runs to 16 residues. In DNA form, the CDR3 reads TGTGCCAGCAGCGTAGACCTAGCGGTCCCTCTCGACGAGCAGTACTTC. Translation gives CASSVDLAVPLDEQYF.

The rearrangement joins TRBV7-2 to TRBJ2-3; 7 bases fit TRBD1. This CDR3 is built from 13 residues. The V gene's germline CDR1 is SGHTA and CDR2 FQGNSA. V shed 4 bases and J 4 bases; nucleotides not matched to a gene: 2. CDR3 in DNA: TGTGCCAGCAGCTCGACAGGGCCAGATACGCAGTATTTT. Translating it yields CASSSTGPDTQYF.

The chain uses TRBV10-2 and TRBJ2-3; D remains ambiguous. Trimming pared 3 bases from V and 3 bases from J, leaving 13 bases between. Germline CDR1 reads WSHSY; CDR2 reads SAAADI. The CDR3 is 15 amino acids. The DNA of the CDR3 is TGCGCCAGCAGTGAATATCGGGTCGGTACAGATACGCAGTATTTT. This encodes CASSEYRVGTDTQYF.

The rearrangement uses TRBV5-1 and TRBJ2-1, with 7 nucleotides matching TRBD2. This CDR3 is 15 amino acids long. Unmatched junction bases numbered 10, after V lost 0 bases and J lost 10 bases. Per the germline V gene, CDR1 is SGHRS and CDR2 is YFSETQ. In DNA form, the CDR3 reads TGCGCCAGCAGCTTGGTTGCCAGCGGGGCGCAAGAGCAGTTCTTC. Residues: CASSLVASGAQEQFF.

The rearrangement joins TRBV19 to TRBJ1-2; D unclear. CDR1 and CDR2 from the germline V gene are LNHDA and SQIVND (reference sequence). The V end lost 5 bases, the J end lost 0 bases, and 19 bases lay between the germline ends. This CDR3 spans 17 amino acids. The CDR3 here is CASSLPETSRANYGYTF. CDR3 coding DNA: TGTGCCAGTAGTCTCCCGGAGACTTCCAGAGCTAACTATGGCTACACCTTC.

Only one count was recorded for this clone. CDR3 region: CASSFRWDFTSGANVLTF. As DNA, the CDR3 is TGTGCCAGCAGCTTTCGCTGGGACTTCACCTCTGGGGCCAACGTCCTGACTTTC. The chain carries TRBV11-2 and TRBJ2-6; the D gene is possibly TRBD2 (6 bases). Germline lookup yields CDR1 SGHAT and CDR2 FQNNGV. V was pared by 3 bases and J by 0 bases, with 15 bases between. The CDR3 length is 18 residues.

This sequence joins TRBV27 and TRBJ2-1, with a possible D match to TRBD2 (7 bases). V was pared by 6 bases and J by 7 bases, with 13 bases between. This CDR3 has 13 amino acids. Germline V gene sequence: CDR1 MNHEY, CDR2 SMNVEV (reference sequence). CDR3 residues: CASRLQGGNEQFF. CDR3 DNA: TGTGCCAGCAGGTTACAGGGAGGGAATGAGCAGTTCTTC.

The V call is TRBV7-9, the J call TRBJ2-1; D uncertain. The CDR3 consists of 15 residues. Germline-derived CDR1 and CDR2 are SEHNR and FQNEAQ (reference sequence). V dropped 1 base and J dropped 6 bases, with 13 bases sitting between them. The CDR3 region is CASSLVGTAINEQFF. The CDR3 region has the DNA TGTGCCAGCAGCTTAGTAGGCACAGCTATCAATGAGCAGTTCTTC.

The genes are TRBV10-1 and TRBJ2-6; perhaps TRBD2 as D (5 bases). The CDR3 covers 17 residues. Looked up from germline, CDR1 is WNHNN and CDR2 is SYGVQD (reference sequence). Trimming removed 0 bases from V and 0 bases from J, with 9 bases in between. Written as DNA, the CDR3 is TGCGCCAGCAGTGAGTCGGTCAGCGGCTCTGGGGCCAACGTCCTGACTTTC. This gives the protein CASSESVSGSGANVLTF.

The V gene is TRBV30, the J gene TRBJ1-4, with TRBD1 identical over 7 bases. Per the germline V gene, CDR1 is GTSNPN and CDR2 is SVGIG (reference sequence). With 2 bases clipped from V and 8 bases from J, the junction kept 11 bases outside the gene matches. The CDR3 has 15 residues. The CDR3 region is CAWSPPGTALEKLFF. As DNA, the CDR3 is TGTGCCTGGAGTCCCCCCGGGACAGCGTTGGAAAAACTGTTTTTT.

This chain links TRBV12-2 with TRBJ1-5. TRBV12-2 is given as a pseudogene. The CDR3 loop spans 15 amino acids. CDR3 in amino acids: CASRWSGGRDQPQHF. The CDR3 DNA is TGTGCAAGTCGCTGGAGCGGGGGGCGCGATCAGCCCCAGCATTTT.